Listed here are 14 T cell receptor beta chains from one sample, sequenced in a study of T cell repertoires in cytomegalovirus infection. Their antigens remain unidentified. TCRdb analysed the reads with MiXCR anew, one entry per CDR3 protein. The sample consists of more than 35,000 distinct CDR3 sequences, 52% of them appearing once. The material sequenced was CD8+ T cells from cultured PBMCs, taken from culture after CMV antigen stimulation. The receptors stem from a human donor in good health (CMV status not recorded). Some clones in this sample may be carry-over from other donors' samples.

The rearrangement joins TRBV6-2 or TRBV6-3 to TRBJ2-3; D remains unclear. In germline, CDR1 is MNHEY, CDR2 SVGEGT. The CDR3 covers 17 residues. Trimming took 2 bases from V and 2 from J, leaving 17 bases between them. The DNA of the CDR3 is TGTGCCAGCAGTTACGTCCACGGGTTGGAAAACACAGATACGCAGTATTTT. It yields the protein CASSYVHGLENTDTQYF.

This sequence joins TRBV6-1 and TRBJ1-2, with D tentatively TRBD1 (6 bases). CDR1 and CDR2 (germline): MNHNS, SASEGT. This CDR3 comprises 13 residues. V lost 1 base and J lost 7, with 10 bases in between. The CDR3 DNA is TGTGCCAGCAGTGAAGTCGGGGGGCTTGGCTACACCTTC. Protein sequence: CASSEVGGLGYTF.

The chain carries TRBV6-5 and TRBJ1-2, with D unclear. V was trimmed by 6 bases and J by 6 bases, leaving 11 bases between them. The CDR3 is 12 amino acids. Germline V CDR1 and CDR2: MNHEY, SVGAGI. CDR3 protein: CASRGRVHGYTF. For the CDR3, the DNA is TGTGCCAGCAGGGGAAGGGTACATGGCTACACCTTC.

This chain joins TRBV29-1 and TRBJ2-4; 7 positions match TRBD2. The CDR3 totals 15 residues. V lost 6 bases, J lost 9 bases, and 17 bases stayed unmatched. Germline V CDR1 and CDR2: SQVTM, ANQGSEA. CDR3 amino acids: CSVARTRRGVSIQYF. The CDR3 nucleotides read TGCAGCGTCGCGAGGACTAGGCGTGGAGTTAGCATTCAGTACTTC.

The chain uses TRBV7-9 and TRBJ2-7; D is possibly TRBD1 (5 bases). Germline lookup yields CDR1 SEHNR and CDR2 FQNEAQ (reference sequence). This CDR3 region has 18 residues. The V end lost 5 bases, the J end lost 0 bases, and 23 bases lay between the germline ends. The CDR3 DNA is TGTGCCAGCAGCCCCACCCCGGTGGCAGGGCCTAGCTCCTACGAGCAGTACTTC. Translated, it gives CASSPTPVAGPSSYEQYF.

The rearrangement joins TRBV7-4 to TRBJ1-1, with unresolved D. Germline values: CDR1 SGHVT, CDR2 SQSDAQ. V was pared by 0 bases and J by 11 bases, with 13 bases between. CDR3 size: 13 residues. The CDR3 sequence is CASSLASDVAAFF. DNA for the CDR3: TGTGCCAGCAGCTTAGCCTCGGACGTTGCGGCTTTCTTT.

The chain joins TRBV7-6 to TRBJ2-3; no definite D call. V lost 4 bases and J lost 2, with 4 bases in between. Germline V gene lookup returns CDR1 SGHVS and CDR2 FNYEAQ. This CDR3 is 12 amino acids long. The DNA of the CDR3 is TGTGCCAGCAGCTCTTACACAGATACGCAGTATTTT. Translation: CASSSYTDTQYF.

J is TRBJ2-7 and V is TRBV7-9; 11 bases are a match to TRBD2. Germline V gene lookup returns CDR1 SEHNR and CDR2 FQNEAQ (reference sequence). CDR3 length equals 18 residues. The V segment lost 1 base and the J segment 1 base; nucleotides outside the gene matches: 9. The CDR3 sequence: CASSLGGLTSGVSYEQYF. The CDR3, as DNA: TGTGCCAGCAGCTTAGGGGGCCTGACTAGCGGGGTGTCCTACGAGCAGTACTTC.

The chain is built from TRBV5-1 and TRBJ2-7; 9 nucleotides agree with TRBD1. Germline V gene data show CDR1 as SGHRS and CDR2 as YFSETQ. The CDR3 has 13 residues. V gave up 4 bases and J gave up 6 bases; unmatched junction bases: 5. The CDR3 is CASSPQDRGEQYF. The CDR3 DNA follows: TGCGCCAGCAGCCCCCAGGACAGGGGCGAGCAGTACTTC.

This clonotype was seen repeatedly, ten times or more. The chain joins TRBV28 to TRBJ1-3; D unresolved. The germline V gene encodes CDR1 MDHEN and CDR2 SYDVKM. This CDR3 region has 15 residues. V gave up 6 bases and J gave up 0 bases, with 12 bases separating them. CDR3 in DNA: TGTGCCAGCAGACAAACCCTGAGCTCTGGAAACACCATATATTTT. Translation: CASRQTLSSGNTIYF.

At least ten counts were recorded for this clonotype. The chain couples TRBV7-9 to TRBJ1-1; tentatively, D is TRBD1 (5 bases). Germline CDR1 and CDR2: SEHNR and FQNEAQ (reference sequence). The CDR3 is 14 amino acids. The V end lost 6 bases, the J end lost 3 bases, and 14 bases lay between the germline ends. The CDR3 DNA reads TGTGCCAGCAGTCTCAGGGTGGGGGACACTGAAGCTTTCTTT. This codes for CASSLRVGDTEAFF.

This clonotype has a handful of counts. The chain uses TRBV7-3 and TRBJ2-2, with D possibly matching TRBD1 (7 bases). The CDR3 has 19 amino acids. CDR1 and CDR2 from the germline V gene are SGHTA and FQGTGA. V lost 1 base and J lost 3, with 21 bases in between. This CDR3 reads CASSLRGRSEGAHTGELFF. CDR3 sequence (DNA): TGTGCCAGCAGCTTAAGAGGGAGGTCGGAGGGGGCCCACACCGGGGAGCTGTTTTTT. Combining the CDR3 with reference TRBV7-3 and TRBJ2-2 gives the whole variable domain GAGVSQTPSNKVTEKGKYVELRCDPISGHTALYWYRQSLGQGPEFLIYFQGTGAADDSGLPNDRFFAVRPEGSVSTLKIQRTERGDSAVYLCASSLRGRSEGAHTGELFFGEGSRLTVL.

In its sample, this clonotype was seen many times. The chain employs TRBV6-1 and TRBJ1-5; the match to TRBD1 covers 8 bases. The germline CDR1 and CDR2 sequences are MNHNS and SASEGT. CDR3 length equals 15 residues. V lost 6 bases, J lost 7 bases, and 11 bases stayed unmatched. The CDR3 nucleotides are TGTGCCAGCAGCCGAGACAGGGGTTCAGGGCAGCCCCAGCATTTT. This encodes CASSRDRGSGQPQHF.

The chain links TRBV29-1 to TRBJ2-1; D is perhaps TRBD1 (5 bases). The CDR3 consists of 11 residues. Germline V gene sequence: CDR1 SQVTM, CDR2 ANQGSEA. Trimming took 4 bases from V and 6 from J, leaving 7 bases between them. CDR3 DNA sequence: TGCAGCGTTGGTGGGGCCAATGAGCAGTTCTTC. Residues: CSVGGANEQFF.